This is a list of T cell receptor beta chains from one sample in a study of T cells after yellow fever vaccination. TCRdb independently ran MiXCR on the 5' RACE reads; one entry per CDR3 protein. This table holds 120,000 or so distinct CDR3 sequences, approximately 14% found once. The specimen comprised CD8+ T cells sorted from PBMCs, sampled 5 days after the yellow fever booster vaccination. These receptor sequences come from a man aged 18 to 35 who received the YFV17D yellow fever vaccine. The CDR3 runs from the conserved cysteine through the conserved F or W. A D gene is named only where the DNA matches it firmly. Only part of the rows carry a size: once, few, many, or a class if the clone is expanded.

v_gene	j_gene	d_gene	abundance	CDR3aa	CDR3nt
TRBV29-1	TRBJ2-7	TRBD2	.	CSVVGGSAYEQYF	TGCAGCGTCGTCGGGGGGTCGGCCTACGAGCAGTACTTC
TRBV4-1	TRBJ1-4	.	.	CASSQADEKLFF	TGCGCCAGCAGCCAAGCCGATGAAAAACTGTTTTTT
TRBV25-1	TRBJ2-2	.	many	CASSPGEDTGELFF	TGTGCCAGCAGTCCGGGGGAGGACACCGGGGAGCTGTTTTTT
TRBV28	TRBJ2-5	TRBD1	few	CASSLSLTGTELQETQYF	TGTGCCAGCAGTTTATCACTCACCGGGACAGAGTTACAAGAGACCCAGTACTTC
TRBV5-1	TRBJ1-2	.	.	CASSQVTGNGYTF	TGCGCCAGCAGCCAAGTTACGGGGAATGGCTACACCTTC
TRBV5-4	TRBJ1-1	.	.	CASSAALGYNTEAFF	TGTGCCAGCAGCGCGGCGTTGGGCTACAACACTGAAGCTTTCTTT
TRBV10-1	TRBJ2-7	.	.	CASSRDTSLVEQYF	TGCGCCAGCAGTCGGGACACCTCCCTCGTCGAGCAGTACTTC
TRBV5-1	TRBJ2-7	TRBD1	few	CASSLAETGVSYEQYF	TGCGCCAGCAGCTTGGCCGAGACAGGGGTCTCCTACGAGCAGTACTTC
TRBV28	TRBJ2-1	.	many	CASSLAEEPHEQFF	TGTGCCAGCAGTTTAGCTGAGGAACCCCATGAGCAGTTCTTC
TRBV10-3	TRBJ2-3	.	few	CAISSEGGLTDTQYF	TGTGCCATCAGTTCGGAGGGCGGGTTAACAGATACGCAGTATTTT
TRBV4-1	TRBJ1-2	.	few	CASSQTRTDYYGYTF	TGCGCCAGCAGCCAAACTCGGACGGACTACTATGGCTACACCTTC
TRBV10-3	TRBJ1-2	TRBD1	few	CAIWGDSLNYGYTF	TGTGCCATCTGGGGGGACAGTCTCAACTATGGCTACACCTTC
TRBV15	TRBJ1-5	.	few	CATSHPDSNQPQHF	TGTGCCACCAGCCACCCGGATAGCAATCAGCCCCAGCATTTT
TRBV12-3/TRBV12-4	TRBJ1-1	TRBD1	few	CASKTEGANTEAFF	TGTGCCAGCAAAACGGAGGGGGCGAACACTGAAGCTTTCTTT
TRBV9	TRBJ2-2	TRBD1	few	CASSGRGTGWTGELFF	TGTGCCAGCAGCGGGCGAGGGACAGGGTGGACCGGGGAGCTGTTTTTT
TRBV7-9	TRBJ2-3	.	.	CASSLVGGDTTQYF	TGTGCCAGCAGCTTAGTGGGGGGCGATACCACGCAGTATTTT
TRBV7-6	TRBJ1-1	.	many	CASSPTVGTEAFF	TGTGCCAGCAGCCCCACGGTGGGCACTGAAGCTTTCTTT
TRBV12-3/TRBV12-4	TRBJ1-2	TRBD1	few	CASSRTGTLNYGYTF	TGTGCCAGCAGTCGGACAGGGACCCTTAACTATGGCTACACCTTC
TRBV11-3	TRBJ2-2	.	.	CASSWGRGGAGELFF	TGTGCCAGCAGCTGGGGCAGGGGGGGAGCCGGGGAGCTGTTTTTT
TRBV7-6	TRBJ2-3	.	.	CASSPTLPSPKKVLRWEDTQYF	TGTGCCAGCAGCCCTACACTTCCTTCTCCCAAAAAGGTACTCCGTTGGGAGGATACGCAGTATTTT
TRBV7-2	TRBJ2-3	.	.	CASSLDYPALISTDTQYF	TGTGCCAGCAGCTTGGACTACCCGGCTCTCATTAGCACAGATACGCAGTATTTT
TRBV7-7	TRBJ2-5	.	many	CASSLLPWETQYF	TGTGCTAGCAGCTTACTTCCATGGGAGACCCAGTACTTC
TRBV30	TRBJ2-1	.	few	CAWEGQGANEQFF	TGTGCCTGGGAGGGGCAAGGGGCCAATGAGCAGTTCTTC
TRBV19	TRBJ2-7	.	few	CASSIVISGAYEQYF	TGTGCCAGTAGTATAGTCATATCTGGGGCCTACGAGCAGTACTTC
TRBV15	TRBJ1-1	.	few	CATSRELGPQSEAFF	TGTGCCACCAGCAGAGAATTGGGGCCACAGTCAGAAGCTTTCTTT
TRBV11-2	TRBJ2-1	TRBD1	few	CASSPGQGTEQFF	TGTGCCAGCAGTCCGGGACAGGGGACTGAGCAGTTCTTC
TRBV5-1	TRBJ2-1	TRBD2	.	CASSLRTSGGSYNEQFF	TGCGCCAGCAGCTTACGGACTAGCGGGGGTTCCTACAATGAGCAGTTCTTC
TRBV7-5	TRBJ1-1	.	.	CISVPEASRTGLDTEAFF	.
TRBV4-1	TRBJ2-3	TRBD1	.	CASSHSGTGTDTQYF	TGCGCCAGCAGCCACTCCGGGACAGGCACAGATACGCAGTATTTT
TRBV12-3/TRBV12-4	TRBJ2-2	.	.	CASSFVLIHTGELFF	TGTGCCAGCAGTTTCGTCCTTATCCACACCGGGGAGCTGTTTTTT
TRBV12-3/TRBV12-4	TRBJ2-5	.	many	CASSPGQGQETQYF	TGTGCCAGCAGCCCAGGGCAGGGCCAAGAGACCCAGTACTTC
TRBV19	TRBJ2-1	.	few	CASNPRGPQEFYNEQFF	TGTGCCAGTAACCCAAGGGGACCCCAAGAATTCTACAATGAGCAGTTCTTC
TRBV4-3	TRBJ2-7	.	few	CASSQARDAYYEQYF	TGCGCCAGCAGCCAGGCCCGGGACGCATACTACGAGCAGTACTTC
TRBV5-4	TRBJ2-3	.	few	CASSFSGGTDTQYF	TGTGCCAGCAGCTTTAGCGGAGGCACAGATACGCAGTATTTT
TRBV20-1	TRBJ1-5	.	few	CSAIQAPSNQPQHF	TGCAGTGCTATACAGGCCCCTAGCAATCAGCCCCAGCATTTT
TRBV29-1	TRBJ2-7	TRBD1	many	CSGGTGLNEQYF	TGCAGCGGGGGGACAGGTCTAAACGAGCAGTACTTC
TRBV15	TRBJ2-5	.	.	CATSTRGQETQYF	TGTGCCACCAGCACGCGGGGACAAGAGACCCAGTACTTC
TRBV20-1	TRBJ2-3	TRBD2	few	CSARDLSLERGNTDTQYF	TGCAGTGCTAGAGATCTGAGTCTGGAGCGGGGAAACACAGATACGCAGTATTTT
TRBV27	TRBJ2-3	TRBD1	.	CATSPIGQGEQDTQYF	TGTGCCACCTCACCGATAGGACAGGGGGAGCAAGATACGCAGTATTTT
TRBV20-1	TRBJ2-1	.	.	CSARAADSMRNEQFF	TGCAGTGCTAGAGCCGCGGACTCCATGCGCAATGAGCAGTTCTTC
TRBV5-5	TRBJ2-5	.	few	CASSPFGGQQETQYF	TGTGCCAGCAGCCCCTTCGGGGGACAACAAGAGACCCAGTACTTC
TRBV4-1	TRBJ2-2	.	.	CASSQIRVTGELFF	TGCGCCAGCAGCCAAATTCGAGTGACCGGGGAGCTGTTTTTT
TRBV10-3	TRBJ2-7	.	few	CAISEEDRSYEQYF	TGTGCCATCAGTGAGGAAGACAGGTCCTACGAGCAGTACTTC
TRBV10-3	TRBJ2-1	TRBD1	few	CAISAGTGEHNEQFF	TGTGCCATCAGTGCCGGGACAGGGGAACACAATGAGCAGTTCTTC
TRBV5-1	TRBJ2-1	.	.	CASSPDWLDNEQFF	TGCGCCAGCAGCCCGGATTGGCTCGACAATGAGCAGTTCTTC